This T cell receptor (beta chain) was observed in a study of pediatric ulcerative colitis. Assay: immunoSEQ multiplex PCR; the TCRdb copy retains only in-frame clones and omits some. The table has 32,000 or so clones, roughly four fifths seen once. Study-wide points: Acute severe colitis showed lower rectal diversity from clonal expansions.

About this clone itself: Its specificity is not known.

The V gene's germline CDR1 is SGHTA and CDR2 FQGTGA. Unmatched junction bases numbered 8, after V lost 3 bases and J lost 9 bases. This CDR3 spans 14 amino acids. This clonotype was sampled from a boy aged 5-17 years with severe ulcerative colitis. The chain couples TRBV7-3 to TRBJ2-1, with 7 bases that match TRBD1. Sequenced: blood. The CDR3 loop is CASSLLGGAAEQFF. In DNA, the CDR3 is TGTGCCAGCAGCTTGTTAGGGGGCGCGGCTGAGCAGTTCTTC.